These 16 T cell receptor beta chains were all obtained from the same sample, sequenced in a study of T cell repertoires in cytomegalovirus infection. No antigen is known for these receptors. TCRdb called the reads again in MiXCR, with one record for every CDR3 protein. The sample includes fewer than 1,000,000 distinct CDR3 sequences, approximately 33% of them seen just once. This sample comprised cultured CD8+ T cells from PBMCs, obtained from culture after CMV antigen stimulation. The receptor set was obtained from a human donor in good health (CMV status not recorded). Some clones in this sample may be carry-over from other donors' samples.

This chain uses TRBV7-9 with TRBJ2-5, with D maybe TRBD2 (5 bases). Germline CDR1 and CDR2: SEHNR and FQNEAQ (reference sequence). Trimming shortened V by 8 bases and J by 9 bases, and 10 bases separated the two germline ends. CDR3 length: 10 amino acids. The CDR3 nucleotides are TGTGCCAGCGGCACCGGGGCCCAGTACTTC. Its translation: CASGTGAQYF. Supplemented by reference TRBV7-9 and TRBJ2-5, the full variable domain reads DTGVSQNPRHKITKRGQNVTFRCDPISEHNRLYWYRQTLGQGPEFLTYFQNEAQLEKSRLLSDRFSAERPKGSFSTLEIQRTEQGDSAMYLCASGTGAQYFGPGTRLLVL.

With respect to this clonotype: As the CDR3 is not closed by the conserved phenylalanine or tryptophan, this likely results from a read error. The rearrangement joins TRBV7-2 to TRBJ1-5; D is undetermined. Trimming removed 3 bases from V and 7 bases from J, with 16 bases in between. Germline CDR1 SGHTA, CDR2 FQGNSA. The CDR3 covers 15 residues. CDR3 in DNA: TGTGCCAGCAGCTTGGAGGGTCTCGTGGCCCAGCCCCAGCATTTG. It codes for CASSLEGLVAQPQHL.

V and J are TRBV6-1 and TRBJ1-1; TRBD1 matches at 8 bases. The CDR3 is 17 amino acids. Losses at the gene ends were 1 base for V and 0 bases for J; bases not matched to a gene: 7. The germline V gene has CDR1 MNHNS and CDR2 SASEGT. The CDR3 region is CASSEDRGALMNTEAFF. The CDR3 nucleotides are TGTGCCAGCAGTGAAGACAGGGGGGCCCTTATGAACACTGAAGCTTTCTTT.

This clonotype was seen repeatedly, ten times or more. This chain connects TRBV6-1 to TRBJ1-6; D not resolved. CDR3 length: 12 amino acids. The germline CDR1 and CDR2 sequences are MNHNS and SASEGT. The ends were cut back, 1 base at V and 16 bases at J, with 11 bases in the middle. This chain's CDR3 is CASSEGTAELHF. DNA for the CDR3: TGTGCCAGCAGTGAAGGGACGGCCGAACTCCACTTT.

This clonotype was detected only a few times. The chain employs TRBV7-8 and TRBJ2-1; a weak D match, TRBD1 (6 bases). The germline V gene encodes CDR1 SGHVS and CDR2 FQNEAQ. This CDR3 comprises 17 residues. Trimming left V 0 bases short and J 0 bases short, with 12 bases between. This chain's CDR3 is CASSLAHADSSYNEQFF. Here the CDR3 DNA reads TGTGCCAGCAGCTTAGCACATGCGGACAGCTCCTACAATGAGCAGTTCTTC.

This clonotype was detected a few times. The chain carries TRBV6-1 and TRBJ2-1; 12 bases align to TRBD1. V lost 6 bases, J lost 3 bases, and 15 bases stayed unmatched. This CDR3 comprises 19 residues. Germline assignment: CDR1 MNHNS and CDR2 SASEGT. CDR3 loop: CASRLAGQGAPRGYNEQFF. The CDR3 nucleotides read TGTGCCAGCAGGTTGGCGGGACAGGGGGCCCCACGAGGCTACAATGAGCAGTTCTTC.

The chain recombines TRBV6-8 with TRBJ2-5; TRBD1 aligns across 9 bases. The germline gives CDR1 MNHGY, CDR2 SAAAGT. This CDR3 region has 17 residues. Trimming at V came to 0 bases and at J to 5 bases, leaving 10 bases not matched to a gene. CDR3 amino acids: CASSYSGQGIMGETQYF. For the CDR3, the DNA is TGTGCCAGCAGTTACTCGGGACAGGGAATTATGGGTGAGACCCAGTACTTC.

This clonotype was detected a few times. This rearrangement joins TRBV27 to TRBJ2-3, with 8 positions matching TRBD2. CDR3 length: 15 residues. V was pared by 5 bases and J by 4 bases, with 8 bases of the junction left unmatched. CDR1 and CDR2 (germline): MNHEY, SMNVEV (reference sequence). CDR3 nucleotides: TGTGCCAGCAGTACCCCCCCGGGACTAGCAGATACGCAGTATTTT. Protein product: CASSTPPGLADTQYF.

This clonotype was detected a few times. The CDR3 coding sequence is TGCAGTGCAAACCACCGGGACCGTATAACCTATGGCTACACCTTC. Translated: CSANHRDRITYGYTF. J is TRBJ1-2 and V is TRBV20-1; a weak D match, TRBD1 (5 bases). V lost 6 bases, J lost 4 bases, and 21 bases lay in between. Germline loops: CDR1 DFQATT, CDR2 SNEGSKA (reference sequence). The CDR3 is 15 amino acids.

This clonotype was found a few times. The CDR3 DNA reads as TGTGCCAGCACCAAGGGACCCCCCTTTGCCTCCTACGAGCAGTACGTC. Translated, it gives CASTKGPPFASYEQYV. This sequence joins TRBV6-2 or TRBV6-3 and TRBJ2-7; D may correspond to TRBD1 or TRBD2 (5 bases each). The ends were cut back, 7 bases at V and 0 bases at J, with 19 bases in the middle. Germline-derived CDR1 and CDR2 are MNHEY and SVGEGT. This CDR3 contains 16 residues.

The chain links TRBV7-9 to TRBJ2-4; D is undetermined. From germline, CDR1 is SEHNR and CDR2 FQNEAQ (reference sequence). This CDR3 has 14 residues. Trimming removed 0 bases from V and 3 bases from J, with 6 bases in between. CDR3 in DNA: TGTGCCAGCAGCTTAGCAGAAAGCAAAAACATTCAGTACTTC. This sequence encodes CASSLAESKNIQYF.

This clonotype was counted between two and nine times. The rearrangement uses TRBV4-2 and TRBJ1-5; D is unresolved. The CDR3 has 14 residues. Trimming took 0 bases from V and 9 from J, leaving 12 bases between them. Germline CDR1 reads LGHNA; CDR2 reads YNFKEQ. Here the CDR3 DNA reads TGTGCCAGCAGCCAAGACTCCGGGGAGGCGCCCCAGCATTTT. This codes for CASSQDSGEAPQHF.

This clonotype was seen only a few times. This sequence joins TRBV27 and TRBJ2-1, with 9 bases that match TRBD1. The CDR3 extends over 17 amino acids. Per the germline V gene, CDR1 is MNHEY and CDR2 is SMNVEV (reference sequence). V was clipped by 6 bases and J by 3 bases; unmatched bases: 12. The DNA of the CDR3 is TGTGCCAGCAGGCCAAGAGGTATGGACAGGGGCTACAATGAGCAGTTCTTC. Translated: CASRPRGMDRGYNEQFF.

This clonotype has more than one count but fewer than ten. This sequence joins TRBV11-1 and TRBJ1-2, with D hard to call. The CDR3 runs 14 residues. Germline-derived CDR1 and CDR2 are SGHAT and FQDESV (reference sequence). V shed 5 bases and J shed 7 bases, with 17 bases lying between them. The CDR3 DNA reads TGTGCCAGCAGCCTCGGAACCTATTCGGGTGGCTACACCTTC. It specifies CASSLGTYSGGYTF.

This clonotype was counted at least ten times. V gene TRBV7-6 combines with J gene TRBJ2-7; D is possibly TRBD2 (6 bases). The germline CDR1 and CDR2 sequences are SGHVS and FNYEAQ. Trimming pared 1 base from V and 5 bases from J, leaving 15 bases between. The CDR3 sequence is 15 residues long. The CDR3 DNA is TGTGCCAGCAGCTTAGAGCCGGCGGGGATCGACGAGCAGTACTTC. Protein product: CASSLEPAGIDEQYF.

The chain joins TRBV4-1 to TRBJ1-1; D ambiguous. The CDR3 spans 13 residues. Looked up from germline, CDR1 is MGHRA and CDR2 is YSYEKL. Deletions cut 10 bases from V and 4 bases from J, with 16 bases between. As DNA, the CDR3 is TGCGCCACCAAAGGAGGTGTAGGCACTGAAGCTTTCTTT. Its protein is CATKGGVGTEAFF.